These 9 T cell receptor beta chains originate from one sample sequenced in a study of shared clonotypes between healthy human individuals. Only in-frame clones appear in the TCRdb table, and some are missing; sequencing was by immunoSEQ multiplex PCR. The table includes hundreds of thousands of clones, about 85% detected once. Material: PBMCs. All receptors derive from a woman in her thirties or forties in good health. Some clones in this sample may be carry-over from other donors' samples.

V usage is TRBV10-2 and J usage is TRBJ1-5, with D possibly being TRBD1 (6 bases). V was pared by 4 bases and J by 5 bases, with 18 bases between. CDR1 and CDR2 from the germline V gene are WSHSY and SAAADI. This CDR3 has 16 residues. Written as DNA, the CDR3 is TGCGCCAGCAGTGGGGGGTCAAGGGGGGCCGATCAGCCCCAGCATTTT. Protein: CASSGGSRGADQPQHF.

V usage is TRBV27 and J usage is TRBJ2-7; 15 bases match TRBD2. The CDR3 runs to 15 residues. Germline V lookup: CDR1 MNHEY, CDR2 SMNVEV (reference sequence). After removal of 5 bases from V and 4 bases from J, the junction contained 3 bases not matched to a gene. As DNA, the CDR3 is TGTGCCAGCAGTCCCGGGACTAGCGGGAGGTACGAGCAGTACTTC. It translates to CASSPGTSGRYEQYF.

CDR3 residues: CASSRTGRLSDEQYF. The CDR3 region has the DNA TGCGCCAGCAGCAGGACTGGCCGACTCTCTGACGAGCAGTACTTC. The V call is TRBV5-1, the J call TRBJ2-7; D perhaps matches TRBD2 (5 bases). Looked up from germline, CDR1 is SGHRS and CDR2 is YFSETQ. Trimming stripped 4 bases from V and 5 bases from J, with 19 bases between. The CDR3 is 15 amino acids.

This chain uses TRBV19 with TRBJ1-2; D perhaps matches TRBD1 (6 bases). Trimming pared 11 bases from V and 3 bases from J, leaving 28 bases between. The CDR3 runs to 17 residues. Germline lookup yields CDR1 LNHDA and CDR2 SQIVND (reference sequence). The CDR3 nucleotides are TGTGCCGCCAGTAAGGGACATCGGGCCCAAATTGACTATGGCTACACCTTC. This sequence encodes CAASKGHRAQIDYGYTF.

V is TRBV7-8 and J is TRBJ2-7, with 7 positions matching TRBD1. J gave up 6 bases and V 1 base, and 3 bases lay outside the gene matches. Looked up from germline, CDR1 is SGHVS and CDR2 is FQNEAQ. The CDR3 runs 13 residues. The CDR3 DNA reads TGTGCCAGCAGCTTAGGGACAGGAGGCGAGCAGTACTTC. It codes for CASSLGTGGEQYF.

The chain recombines TRBV14 with TRBJ1-4; D may be TRBD1 (5 bases). Germline CDR1 is SGHDN and CDR2 is FVKESK. Trimming shortened V by 2 bases and J by 4 bases, and 8 bases separated the two germline ends. The CDR3 is 14 residues long. Here the CDR3 DNA reads TGTGCCAGCAGCCAAATGGGGGGTAATGAAAAACTGTTTTTT. It codes for CASSQMGGNEKLFF.

The chain combines TRBV5-6 with TRBJ1-4; 8 bases line up with TRBD1. Germline loops: CDR1 SGHDT, CDR2 YYEEEE. This CDR3 contains 16 residues. V dropped 2 bases and J dropped 1; count of bases not matched to a gene: 4. In DNA, the CDR3 is TGTGCCAGCAGCTTCGGGACAGGCAGAACTAATGAAAAACTGTTTTTT. Amino acids: CASSFGTGRTNEKLFF.

The chain combines TRBV30 with TRBJ2-3, with D perhaps TRBD1 (6 bases). The germline gives CDR1 GTSNPN, CDR2 SVGIG (reference sequence). Trimming took off 2 bases at V and 3 bases at J, with 12 bases between the two ends. CDR3 length equals 14 residues. In nucleotides, the CDR3 is TGTGCCTGGAGTACGACAGGAGGTACAGATACGCAGTATTTT. Translation gives CAWSTTGGTDTQYF.

This chain connects TRBV5-1 to TRBJ2-1; 7 nucleotides align to TRBD1. Germline CDR1 SGHRS, CDR2 YFSETQ. Trimming removed 0 bases from V and 8 bases from J; junction bases left unmatched: 11. The CDR3 extends over 16 amino acids. CDR3 residues: CASSLDSGGRDDEQFF. DNA of the CDR3: TGCGCCAGCAGCTTGGATTCAGGGGGAAGGGACGATGAGCAGTTCTTC.